The 14 T cell receptor beta chains presented below share a single source sample, sequenced in a study of blood T cell repertoires in COVID-19. TCRdb's copy holds only in-frame clones and misses some; the assay was immunoSEQ multiplex PCR. The sample lists roughly 250,000 clones; roughly four fifths were seen once. Sequencing was carried out using peripheral blood. The receptors shown here come from a woman in her sixties or seventies with acute or convalescent COVID-19.

There are a few counts of this clone. At one boundary the junction diverges from the germline segment, which might be a read error. This chain links TRBV20-1 with TRBJ1-2, with 9 nucleotides matching TRBD1. The CDR3 is 10 amino acids. Germline CDR1 is DFQATT and CDR2 is SNEGSKA (reference sequence). The CDR3 region is CGTGYGGYTF. The CDR3, as DNA: TGTGGGACAGGGTACGGTGGCTACACCTTC.

This clone was seen just once. This sequence joins TRBV14 and TRBJ1-1, with D perhaps TRBD1 (5 bases). Per germline, CDR1 SGHDN and CDR2 FVKESK. The CDR3 sequence is 16 residues long. Trimming shortened V by 2 bases and J by 5 bases, and 18 bases separated the two germline ends. The CDR3 spells CASSQFTSRVYTEAFF. The CDR3 bases are TGTGCCAGCAGCCAATTCACTAGCAGGGTCTATACTGAAGCTTTCTTT.

The genes are TRBV7-6 and TRBJ1-1; D gene unclear. In germline, CDR1 is SGHVS, CDR2 FNYEAQ. The length of the CDR3 is 15 residues. The V and J ends lost 4 bases and 4 bases respectively, with 16 bases between them. The CDR3 protein is CASSWVGTELTEAFF. In DNA form, the CDR3 reads TGTGCCAGCAGCTGGGTGGGTACAGAGCTCACTGAAGCTTTCTTT.

The DNA for the CDR3 is TGTGCCAGCAGTTTCGCCGGGACAAACACTGAAGCTTTCTTT. Its translation is CASSFAGTNTEAFF. The chain employs TRBV28 and TRBJ1-1, with D possibly matching TRBD1 (6 bases). Germline V lookup: CDR1 MDHEN, CDR2 SYDVKM. Trimming left V 3 bases short and J 2 bases short, with 10 bases between. This CDR3 region has 14 residues.

The chain's CDR3 is CASGLGTGALPSSGANVLTF. Written as DNA, the CDR3 is TGTGCTAGTGGTCTCGGGACAGGGGCCCTACCCTCCTCTGGGGCCAACGTCCTGACTTTC. V usage is TRBV12-5 and J usage is TRBJ2-6, with TRBD1 matching over 10 bases. CDR1 is LGHNT and CDR2 is FRNRAP in the germline V gene. The CDR3 extends over 20 amino acids. Losses at the gene ends were 5 bases for V and 0 bases for J; bases not matched to a gene: 13.

The rearrangement uses TRBV29-1 and TRBJ2-7; D not resolved. Trimming removed 2 bases at V and 1 base at J, with 6 bases between. CDR3 length: 12 residues. Germline V lookup: CDR1 SQVTM, CDR2 ANQGSEA. The CDR3: CSVELMSYEQYF. The CDR3, as DNA: TGCAGCGTTGAACTAATGTCCTACGAGCAGTACTTC.

The J gene is TRBJ2-1, the V gene TRBV12-5; 10 bases map to TRBD1. The CDR3 runs 14 residues. CDR1 is LGHNT and CDR2 is FRNRAP in the germline V gene. V gave up 5 bases and J gave up 6 bases; unmatched junction bases: 4. CDR3 in amino acids: CASGMDRGGNEQFF. CDR3 DNA sequence: TGTGCTAGTGGTATGGACAGGGGGGGCAATGAGCAGTTCTTC. Based on the CDR3 plus reference TRBV12-5 and TRBJ2-1, the full variable domain is DARVTQTPRHKVTEMGQEVTMRCQPILGHNTVFWYRQTMMQGLELLAYFRNRAPLDDSGMPKDRFSAEMPDATLATLKIQPSEPRDSAVYFCASGMDRGGNEQFFGPGTRLTVL.

This clone was counted ten times or more. This chain uses TRBV18 with TRBJ1-6, with D maybe TRBD1 (6 bases). Germline loops: CDR1 KGHSH, CDR2 LQKENI. The CDR3 has 13 residues. V was shortened by 3 bases and J by 8 bases, with 8 bases between the two germline ends. CDR3 in amino acids: CASSPNRDSPLHF. The CDR3 DNA is TGTGCCAGCTCACCGAACAGGGATTCACCCCTCCACTTT.

This clone has more than one count but fewer than ten. The V and J genes are TRBV7-2 and TRBJ1-3; 9 nucleotides line up with TRBD1. V lost 3 bases to trimming and J lost 2 bases; unmatched junction nucleotides: 8. The CDR3 totals 17 residues. Germline V CDR1 and CDR2: SGHTA, FQGNSA. The CDR3 spells CASSFTRDRAPGNTIYF. CDR3 DNA sequence: TGTGCCAGCAGCTTCACCCGGGACAGGGCTCCTGGAAACACCATATATTTT.

Sample share makes this clone medium-sized. The CDR3 loop reads CSAHRTGELFF. CDR3 nucleotides: TGCAGTGCTCACAGAACCGGGGAGCTGTTTTTT. The V gene is TRBV20-1, the J gene TRBJ2-2; D call uncertain. The CDR3 sequence is 11 residues long. Germline V gene sequence: CDR1 DFQATT, CDR2 SNEGSKA (reference sequence). Trimming cost V 5 bases and J 5 bases, with 6 bases left between them.

This clone turned up a few times. This chain links TRBV30 with TRBJ1-2; no definite D call. Trimming took off 2 bases at V and 8 bases at J, with 12 bases between the two ends. CDR3 length: 12 amino acids. The germline CDR1 and CDR2 sequences are GTSNPN and SVGIG (reference sequence). This chain's CDR3 is CAWSILARGYTF. The CDR3 DNA reads as TGTGCCTGGAGTATCTTAGCCCGGGGCTACACCTTC.

The genes are TRBV27 and TRBJ1-6, with 8 bases lining up with TRBD1. The CDR3 is 16 amino acids. The germline V gene encodes CDR1 MNHEY and CDR2 SMNVEV (reference sequence). After removal of 5 bases from V and 3 bases from J, the junction contained 6 bases not matched to a gene. CDR3 bases: TGTGCCAGCAGTCCTTCGGGACAGGTCTATAATTCACCCCTCCACTTT. Amino acid sequence: CASSPSGQVYNSPLHF.

The chain has TRBV29-1 and TRBJ1-1; 10 bases are shared with TRBD1. The CDR3 is 14 amino acids. V was clipped by 6 bases and J by 5 bases; unmatched bases: 9. Germline V gene sequence: CDR1 SQVTM, CDR2 ANQGSEA. The CDR3, as DNA: TGCAGCGTCTTGGACTCGGGACAGGGGACTGAAGCTTTCTTT. This encodes CSVLDSGQGTEAFF.

The gene calls are TRBV7-2 and TRBJ1-2, with D perhaps matching TRBD1 (5 bases). Looked up from germline, CDR1 is SGHTA and CDR2 is FQGNSA. The length of the CDR3 is 14 residues. V was pared by 5 bases and J by 6 bases, with 16 bases between. For the CDR3, the DNA is TGTGCCAGCAGCAACCGACAGACCCGAAATGGCTACACCTTC. It translates to CASSNRQTRNGYTF.